The next 21 T cell receptor beta chains were all read from a single sample in a study of blood T cell repertoires in COVID-19. Clones were sequenced by immunoSEQ multiplex PCR, and TCRdb holds only the in-frame ones, with some missing. Of approximately 150,000 clones detected, 65% to 90% appear once; the ten largest clones hold about 9.4%. Sequencing used peripheral blood. All receptors come from a man between 60 and 75 years old with active or convalescent COVID-19.

This clone was detected once. The CDR3 is CASSEDRFVHEQYV. The CDR3 bases are TGTGCCAGCAGTGAGGACAGGTTCGTCCACGAGCAGTACGTC. The rearrangement links TRBV6-1 to TRBJ2-7; 7 bases agree with TRBD1. Germline trimming cut 3 bases from V and 5 bases from J; bases unmatched to any gene: 7. Per germline, CDR1 MNHNS and CDR2 SASEGT. The CDR3 has 14 amino acids.

V and J are TRBV19 and TRBJ2-5; tentatively, D is TRBD2 (5 bases). The CDR3 consists of 13 residues. In germline, CDR1 is LNHDA, CDR2 SQIVND (reference sequence). V lost 6 bases and J lost 4, with 12 bases in between. The CDR3 loop is CASSRQRAETQYF. CDR3 in DNA: TGTGCCAGTAGCCGCCAGAGGGCAGAGACCCAGTACTTC.

In its sample, this clone was seen a few times. V and J are TRBV4-1 and TRBJ1-1, with D hard to call. V gave up 1 base and J gave up 0 bases, with 21 bases separating them. The CDR3 is 19 amino acids. Germline V gene sequence: CDR1 MGHRA, CDR2 YSYEKL. CDR3 amino acids: CASSQVGGGLRLMNTEAFF. The CDR3 coding sequence is TGCGCCAGCAGCCAAGTTGGCGGCGGGCTACGGTTAATGAACACTGAAGCTTTCTTT.

This chain joins TRBV18 and TRBJ2-5; TRBD1 matches 7 bases. CDR1 is KGHSH and CDR2 is LQKENI in the germline V gene. V was pared by 1 base and J by 0 bases, with 8 bases of the junction left unmatched. There are 17 residues in the CDR3. Here the CDR3 reads CASSPLGVGQNQETQYF. CDR3 DNA sequence: TGTGCCAGCTCACCACTCGGGGTGGGACAGAACCAAGAGACCCAGTACTTC.

The rearrangement joins TRBV12-5 to TRBJ2-1; 8 nucleotides line up with TRBD2. CDR3 length equals 14 residues. Germline values: CDR1 LGHNT, CDR2 FRNRAP. V shed 8 bases, J shed 2 bases, and the junction held 5 bases outside the gene matches. The CDR3 nucleotides read TGTGCTAGTTCCCTTAGCGGGGCCTACAATGAGCAGTTCTTC. Translation: CASSLSGAYNEQFF.

The chain joins TRBV3-1 (or the pseudogene TRBV3-2) to TRBJ1-5; a possible D gene is TRBD1 (6 bases). The V and J ends lost 5 bases and 0 bases respectively, with 17 bases between them. CDR3 length equals 17 residues. Germline CDR1 and CDR2: LGHDT and YNNKEL (reference sequence). The DNA of the CDR3 is TGTGCCAGCAGCAACCCCCCCGGGGACAATAGCAATCAGCCCCAGCATTTT. Its protein product is CASSNPPGDNSNQPQHF.

Only one count was recorded for this clone. This sequence joins TRBV4-3 and TRBJ2-1; 8 bases are shared with TRBD2. V lost 0 bases and J lost 0; bases outside the gene matches: 4. The germline gives CDR1 LGHNA, CDR2 YSLEER. The CDR3 is 17 amino acids. The CDR3 bases are TGCGCCAGCAGCCAAGATTTAAGCGGGGGCTCCTACAATGAGCAGTTCTTC. Translation gives CASSQDLSGGSYNEQFF.

The table lists this clone with a few counts. The rearrangement joins TRBV19 to TRBJ1-1; weak D call: TRBD1 (6 bases). Germline loops: CDR1 LNHDA, CDR2 SQIVND (reference sequence). The ends were cut back, 3 bases at V and 4 bases at J, with 12 bases in the middle. The CDR3 sequence is 14 residues long. This CDR3 is CASSMAWGRTEAFF. DNA for the CDR3: TGTGCCAGTAGTATGGCCTGGGGGCGCACTGAAGCTTTCTTT.

This clone has only a few counts. The rearrangement joins TRBV18 to TRBJ1-6, with D perhaps matching TRBD1 (5 bases). Trimming removed 5 bases from V and 2 bases from J, with 10 bases in between. The V gene's germline CDR1 is KGHSH and CDR2 LQKENI. The CDR3 runs 15 residues. The CDR3 DNA reads as TGTGCCAGCTCAGTAGACAGCGCCTATAATTCACCCCTCCACTTT. Its protein is CASSVDSAYNSPLHF.

The chain combines TRBV10-3 with TRBJ2-5; possible D gene TRBD1, 6 bases. The germline V and J ends were trimmed by 3 bases and 3 bases, with 14 bases remaining between them. This CDR3 region has 15 residues. Germline V lookup: CDR1 ENHRY, CDR2 SYGVKD. The DNA of the CDR3 is TGTGCCATCAGTGAACCGACAGGAAGGGAAGAGACCCAGTACTTC. It specifies CAISEPTGREETQYF.

The chain has TRBV3-1 (or the pseudogene TRBV3-2) and TRBJ1-1; D is possibly TRBD1 (5 bases). V lost 0 bases to trimming and J lost 10 bases, with 12 bases between them. The CDR3 covers 13 residues. Germline values: CDR1 LGHDT, CDR2 YNNKEL (reference sequence). CDR3 loop: CASSQEGWGGAFF. DNA of the CDR3: TGTGCCAGCAGCCAAGAGGGGTGGGGCGGAGCTTTCTTT.

The rearrangement uses TRBV10-3 and TRBJ1-1; 8 bases line up with TRBD1. Trimming took 6 bases from V and 3 from J; bases not matched to a gene: 6. Germline CDR1 and CDR2: ENHRY and SYGVKD. The CDR3 extends over 14 amino acids. This CDR3 is CAISIQGDDTEAFF. The CDR3 region has the DNA TGTGCCATCAGCATACAGGGGGATGACACTGAAGCTTTCTTT.

The chain is built from TRBV5-6 and TRBJ2-7; D might be TRBD1 (6 bases). CDR3 size: 15 residues. Germline V gene sequence: CDR1 SGHDT, CDR2 YYEEEE. The ends were cut back, 0 bases at V and 0 bases at J, with 10 bases in the middle. The CDR3 here is CASSLGGRTSYEQYV. For the CDR3, the DNA is TGTGCCAGCAGCTTGGGGGGGCGGACCTCCTACGAGCAGTACGTC.

This chain connects TRBV7-9 to TRBJ1-5; TRBD1 might be the D (6 bases). V shed 3 bases and J shed 3 bases, with 9 bases lying between them. The CDR3 extends over 14 amino acids. CDR1 is SEHNR, CDR2 FQNEAQ, per germline (reference sequence). CDR3 amino acids: CASSFGQLNQPQHF. The CDR3 DNA sequence: TGTGCCAGCAGCTTCGGACAGCTCAATCAGCCCCAGCATTTT. The whole variable domain, filled in from reference TRBV7-9 and TRBJ1-5, reads DTGVSQNPRHKITKRGQNVTFRCDPISEHNRLYWYRQTLGQGPEFLTYFQNEAQLEKSRLLSDRFSAERPKGSFSTLEIQRTEQGDSAMYLCASSFGQLNQPQHFGDGTRLSIL.

This rearrangement joins TRBV5-5 to TRBJ2-5, with D possibly TRBD2 on 5 matching bases. Trimming stripped 4 bases from V and 5 bases from J, with 9 bases between. This CDR3 is 12 amino acids long. The germline gives CDR1 SGHKS, CDR2 YYEKEE (reference sequence). The DNA of the CDR3 is TGTGCCAGCAGCCGGCGCGGGGAGACCCAGTACTTC. Translation gives CASSRRGETQYF.

This clone has just a few counts. The chain uses TRBV5-1 and TRBJ1-4; TRBD1 matches 9 bases. Germline V CDR1 and CDR2: SGHRS, YFSETQ. CDR3 length: 15 residues. The V segment lost 4 bases and the J segment 6 bases; nucleotides outside the gene matches: 7. CDR3 in amino acids: CASSKQGAEDEKLFF. DNA of the CDR3: TGCGCCAGCAGCAAACAGGGGGCGGAGGATGAAAAACTGTTTTTT.

In this sample, this clone turned up a few times. V usage is TRBV6-2 or TRBV6-3 and J usage is TRBJ2-7; 10 positions agree with TRBD1. Per the germline V gene, CDR1 is MNHEY and CDR2 is SVGEGT. V trimming: 0 bases; J trimming: 7 bases; junction bases outside the gene matches: 9. The CDR3 covers 16 residues. The CDR3 coding sequence is TGTGCCAGCAGTTACTCGATTTCGACAGGGGGCGATGAGCAGTACGTC. It yields the protein CASSYSISTGGDEQYV.

The gene calls are TRBV11-3 and TRBJ2-3, with D unclear. Trimming shortened V by 4 bases and J by 0 bases, and 14 bases separated the two germline ends. This CDR3 has 16 residues. Germline V gives CDR1 SGHNT, CDR2 YENEEA. CDR3: CASSSWSTASTDTQYF. The CDR3 DNA follows: TGTGCCAGCAGCTCATGGTCTACCGCTAGCACAGATACGCAGTATTTT. Drawing the rest from reference TRBV11-3 and TRBJ2-3, the complete variable domain is EAGVVQSPRYKIIEKKQPVAFWCNPISGHNTLYWYLQNLGQGPELLIRYENEEAVDDSQLPKDRFSAERLKGVDSTLKIQPAELGDSAVYLCASSSWSTASTDTQYFGPGTRLTVL.

This sequence joins TRBV18 and TRBJ1-5; 8 bases align to TRBD1. Trimming cost V 6 bases and J 2 bases; bases outside gene matches: 6. Per the germline V gene, CDR1 is KGHSH and CDR2 is LQKENI. The CDR3 is 15 residues long. The CDR3 region has the DNA TGTGCCAGCTCCCCGACGACAGGGGGCAATCAGCCCCAGCATTTT. This translates into CASSPTTGGNQPQHF.

This clone was found a few times. The V call is TRBV5-6, the J call TRBJ1-2; 7 nucleotides agree with TRBD1. Unmatched junction bases numbered 7, after V lost 0 bases and J lost 2 bases. CDR1 is SGHDT, CDR2 YYEEEE, per germline. The CDR3 runs to 16 residues. CDR3 coding DNA: TGTGCCAGCAGCTTGGGACCGGGACAGCAAAACTATGGCTACACCTTC. This encodes CASSLGPGQQNYGYTF. The whole variable domain, filled in from reference TRBV5-6 and TRBJ1-2, reads DAGVTQSPTHLIKTRGQQVTLRCSPKSGHDTVSWYQQALGQGPQFIFQYYEEEERQRGNFPDRFSGHQFPNYSSELNVNALLLGDSALYLCASSLGPGQQNYGYTFGSGTRLTVV.

The chain couples TRBV4-1 to TRBJ1-1, with D hard to call. Deletions cut 2 bases from V and 1 base from J, with 5 bases between. CDR3 length: 13 residues. Germline CDR1 reads MGHRA; CDR2 reads YSYEKL. The CDR3 sequence: CASSQPRNTEAFF. The CDR3 nucleotides read TGCGCCAGCAGCCAACCGCGGAACACTGAAGCTTTCTTT.